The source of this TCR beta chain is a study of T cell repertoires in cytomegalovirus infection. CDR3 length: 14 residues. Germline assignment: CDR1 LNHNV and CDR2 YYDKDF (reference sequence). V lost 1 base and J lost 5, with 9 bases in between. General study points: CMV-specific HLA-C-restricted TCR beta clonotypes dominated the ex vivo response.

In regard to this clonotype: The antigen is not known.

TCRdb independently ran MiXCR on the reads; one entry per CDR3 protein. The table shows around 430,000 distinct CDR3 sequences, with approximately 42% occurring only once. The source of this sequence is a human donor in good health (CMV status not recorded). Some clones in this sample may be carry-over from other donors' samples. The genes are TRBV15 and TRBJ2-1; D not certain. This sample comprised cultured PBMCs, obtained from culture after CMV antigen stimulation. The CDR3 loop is CATSRVSRNNEQFF. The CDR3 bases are TGTGCCACCAGCAGAGTCTCGCGGAACAATGAGCAGTTCTTC.